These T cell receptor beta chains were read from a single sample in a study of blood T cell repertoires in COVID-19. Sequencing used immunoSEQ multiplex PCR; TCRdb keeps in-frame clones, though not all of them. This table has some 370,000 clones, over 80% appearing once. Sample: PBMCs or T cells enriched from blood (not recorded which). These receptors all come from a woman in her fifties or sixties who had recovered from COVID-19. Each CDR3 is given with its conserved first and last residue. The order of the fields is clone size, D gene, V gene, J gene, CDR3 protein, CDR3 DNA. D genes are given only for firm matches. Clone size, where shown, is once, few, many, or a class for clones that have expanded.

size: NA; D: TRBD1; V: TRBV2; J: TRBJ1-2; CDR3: CASSSGTGNYGYTF; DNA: TGTGCCAGCAGTTCCGGGACAGGGAACTATGGCTACACCTTC
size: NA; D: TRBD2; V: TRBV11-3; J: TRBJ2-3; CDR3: CASQRGNTDTQYF; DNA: TGTGCCAGCCAGCGGGGGAACACAGATACGCAGTATTTT
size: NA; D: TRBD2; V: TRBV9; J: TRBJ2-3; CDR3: CASRAGGFGDTQYF; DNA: TGTGCCAGCAGAGCGGGGGGCTTTGGGGATACGCAGTATTTT
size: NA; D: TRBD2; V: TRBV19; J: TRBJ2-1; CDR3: CASSELAGGYNEQFF; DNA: TGTGCCAGTAGCGAACTAGCGGGAGGATACAATGAGCAGTTCTTC
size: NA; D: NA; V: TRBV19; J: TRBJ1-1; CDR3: CASSSQHTGNTEAFF; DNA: TGTGCCAGTAGTTCACAACACACAGGGAACACTGAAGCTTTCTTT
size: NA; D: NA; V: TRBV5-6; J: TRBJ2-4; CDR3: CASSFGGFAKNIQYF; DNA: TGTGCCAGCAGCTTCGGGGGATTCGCCAAAAACATTCAGTACTTC
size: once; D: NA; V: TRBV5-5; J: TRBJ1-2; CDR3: CASSARGSYGYTF; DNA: TGTGCCAGCAGCGCGCGAGGTTCCTATGGCTACACCTTC
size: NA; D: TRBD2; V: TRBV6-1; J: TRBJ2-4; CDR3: CASSEYLGGSVAKNIQYF; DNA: TGTGCCAGCAGTGAATACCTCGGGGGGAGTGTTGCCAAAAACATTCAGTACTTC
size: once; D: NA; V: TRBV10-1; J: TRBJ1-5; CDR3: CASKYSGKKHQPQHF; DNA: TGCGCCAGCAAATACTCGGGGAAGAAGCATCAGCCCCAGCATTTT
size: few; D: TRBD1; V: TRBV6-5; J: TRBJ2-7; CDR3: CASTQTGGEQYF; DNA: TGTGCCAGCACCCAGACAGGGGGCGAGCAGTACTTC
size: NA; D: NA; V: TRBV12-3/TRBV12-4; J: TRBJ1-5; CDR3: CASTSGLEQPQHF; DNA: TGTGCCAGCACCTCAGGGTTGGAGCAGCCCCAGCATTTT
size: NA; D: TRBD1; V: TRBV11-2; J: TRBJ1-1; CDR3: CASSPRAGGSGAFF; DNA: TGTGCCAGCAGCCCAAGGGCAGGGGGCTCTGGAGCTTTCTTT
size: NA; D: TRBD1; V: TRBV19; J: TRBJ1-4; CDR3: CASSMFFPEQGSPNEKLFF; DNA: TGTGCCAGTAGTATGTTCTTCCCCGAACAGGGGAGTCCTAATGAAAAACTGTTTTTT
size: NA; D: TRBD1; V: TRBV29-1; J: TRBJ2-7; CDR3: CSTRGQTSYEQYF; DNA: TGCAGCACCAGGGGGCAGACTTCCTACGAGCAGTACTTC
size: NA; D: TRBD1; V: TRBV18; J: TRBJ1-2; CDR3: CASSPPTGGPATNYGYTF; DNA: TGTGCCAGCTCACCACCGACAGGGGGCCCGGCTACTAACTATGGCTACACCTTC
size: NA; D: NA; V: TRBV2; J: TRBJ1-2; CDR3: CASNPGHQNYGYTF; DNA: TGTGCCAGCAACCCAGGGCACCAAAACTATGGCTACACCTTC
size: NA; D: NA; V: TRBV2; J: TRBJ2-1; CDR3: CASSETPTLDIEQFF; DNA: TGTGCCAGCAGTGAAACTCCGACTCTAGATATTGAGCAGTTCTTC
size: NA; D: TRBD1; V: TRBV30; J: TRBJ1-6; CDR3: CAWRRQGDSPLHF; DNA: TGTGCCTGGAGGCGACAGGGAGATTCACCCCTCCACTTT
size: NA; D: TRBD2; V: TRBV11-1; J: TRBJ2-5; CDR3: CASSTGLAGRETQYF; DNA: TGTGCCAGCAGCACCGGACTAGCGGGAAGGGAGACCCAGTACTTC
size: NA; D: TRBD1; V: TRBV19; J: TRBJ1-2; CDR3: CASSLHGTGINYGYTF; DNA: TGTGCCAGTAGTCTACACGGGACAGGGATTAACTATGGCTACACCTTC
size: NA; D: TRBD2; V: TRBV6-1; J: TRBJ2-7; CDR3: CASSEAGLAVYEQYF; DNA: TGTGCCAGCAGTGAAGCCGGGCTAGCGGTATACGAGCAGTACTTC
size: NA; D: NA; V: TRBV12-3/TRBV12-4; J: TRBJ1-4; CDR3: CASGQRNEKLFF; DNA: TGTGCCAGCGGCCAGCGGAATGAAAAACTGTTTTTT
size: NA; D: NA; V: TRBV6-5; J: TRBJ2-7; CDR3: CASSGRAGLNEQYF; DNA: TGTGCCAGCAGCGGTAGAGCAGGGCTGAACGAGCAGTACTTC
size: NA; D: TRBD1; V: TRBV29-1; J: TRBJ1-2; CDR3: CSVWDRTYGYTF; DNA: TGCAGCGTTTGGGACAGGACCTATGGCTACACCTTC
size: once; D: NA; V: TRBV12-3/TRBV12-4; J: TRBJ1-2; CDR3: CASSALWGEGYTF; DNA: TGTGCCAGCAGTGCCTTATGGGGGGAGGGCTACACCTTC
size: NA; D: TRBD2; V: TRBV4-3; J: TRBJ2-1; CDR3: CASSQVPGGAMGEQFF; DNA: TGCGCCAGCAGCCAAGTCCCGGGGGGGGCAATGGGTGAGCAGTTCTTC
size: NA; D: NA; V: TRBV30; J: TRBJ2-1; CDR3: CAWSVPANEQFF; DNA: TGTGCCTGGAGTGTACCAGCGAATGAGCAGTTCTTC
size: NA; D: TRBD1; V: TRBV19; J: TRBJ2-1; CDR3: CASSRTGSRSSYNEQFF; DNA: TGTGCCAGTAGCCGGACAGGGTCTCGGAGCTCCTACAATGAGCAGTTCTTC
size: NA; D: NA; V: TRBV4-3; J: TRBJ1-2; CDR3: CASRPSEASSYGYTF; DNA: TGCGCCAGCAGGCCCTCCGAGGCCTCTAGCTATGGCTACACCTTC
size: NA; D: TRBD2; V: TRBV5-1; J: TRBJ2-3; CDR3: CASSISGDTDTQYF; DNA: TGCGCCAGCAGCATTAGCGGGGACACAGATACGCAGTATTTT
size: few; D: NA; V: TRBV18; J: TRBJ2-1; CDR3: CASSPFPGGSSYNEQFF; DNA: TGTGCCAGCTCACCATTCCCGGGTGGCAGCTCCTACAATGAGCAGTTCTTC
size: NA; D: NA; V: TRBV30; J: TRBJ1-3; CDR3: CAGRTGSGNTIYF; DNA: TGTGCCGGACGAACAGGGTCTGGAAACACCATATATTTT
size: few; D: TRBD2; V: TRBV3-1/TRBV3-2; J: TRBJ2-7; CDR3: CASSTWTSGTYEQYF; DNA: TGTGCCAGCAGCACCTGGACTAGCGGGACCTACGAGCAGTACTTC
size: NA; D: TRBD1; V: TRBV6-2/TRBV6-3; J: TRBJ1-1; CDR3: CASSYSGGHTEAFF; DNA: TGTGCCAGCAGTTACTCAGGGGGCCACACTGAAGCTTTCTTT
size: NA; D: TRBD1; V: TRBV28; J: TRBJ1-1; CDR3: CASSQWTGRNTEAFF; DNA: TGTGCCAGCAGTCAATGGACAGGGAGGAACACTGAAGCTTTCTTT
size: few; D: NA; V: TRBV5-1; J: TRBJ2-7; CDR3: CASRSAAGALHEQYF; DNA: TGCGCCAGCAGATCCGCGGCGGGGGCGCTCCACGAGCAGTACTTC
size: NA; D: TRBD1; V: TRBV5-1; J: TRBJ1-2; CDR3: CASSLNDRAGIYGYTF; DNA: TGCGCCAGCAGCCTAAATGACAGGGCCGGCATCTATGGCTACACCTTC
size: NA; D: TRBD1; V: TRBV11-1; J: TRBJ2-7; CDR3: CASSLTDRSSSYEQYF; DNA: TGTGCCAGCAGTCTTACGGACAGGTCGAGCTCCTACGAGCAGTACTTC
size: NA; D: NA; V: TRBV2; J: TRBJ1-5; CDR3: CASMWGEGQPQHF; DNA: TGTGCCAGCATGTGGGGGGAGGGTCAGCCCCAGCATTTT
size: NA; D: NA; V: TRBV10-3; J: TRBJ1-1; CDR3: CAIMGHHEAFF; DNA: TGTGCCATCATGGGACACCATGAAGCTTTCTTT
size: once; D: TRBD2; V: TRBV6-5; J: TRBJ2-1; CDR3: CASSSSGGSNEQFF; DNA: TGTGCCAGCAGTTCTAGCGGGGGTTCCAATGAGCAGTTCTTC
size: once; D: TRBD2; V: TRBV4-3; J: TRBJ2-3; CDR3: CASSQAASGVTDTQYF; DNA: TGCGCCAGCAGCCAAGCGGCTAGCGGGGTCACAGATACGCAGTATTTT
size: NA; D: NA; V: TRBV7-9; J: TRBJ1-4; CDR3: CASYLSSGASEKLFF; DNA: TGTGCCAGCTATTTGAGTTCGGGAGCTTCTGAAAAACTGTTTTTT
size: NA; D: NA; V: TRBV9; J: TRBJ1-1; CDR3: CASSVDAGKNTEAFF; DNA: TGTGCCAGCAGCGTAGACGCAGGGAAGAACACTGAAGCTTTCTTT
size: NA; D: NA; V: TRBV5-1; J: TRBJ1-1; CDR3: CASSLAAGRNTEAFF; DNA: TGCGCCAGCAGCTTGGCGGCCGGGAGGAACACTGAAGCTTTCTTT
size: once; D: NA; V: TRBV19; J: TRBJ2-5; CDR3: CASSPTTGWETQYF; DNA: TGTGCCAGTAGTCCGACGACAGGTTGGGAGACCCAGTACTTC
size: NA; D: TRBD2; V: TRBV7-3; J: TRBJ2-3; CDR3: CASSLGLAGGADTQYF; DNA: TGTGCCAGCAGCTTAGGGCTAGCGGGAGGGGCAGATACGCAGTATTTT
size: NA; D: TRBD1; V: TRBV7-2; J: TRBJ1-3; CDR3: CASSLLVRGQYSSGNTIYF; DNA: TGTGCCAGCAGCTTATTGGTCAGGGGGCAATACAGCTCTGGAAACACCATATATTTT
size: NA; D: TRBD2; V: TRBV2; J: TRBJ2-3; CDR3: CASSAIPGLAINTQYF; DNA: TGTGCCAGCAGTGCCATACCGGGACTAGCGATTAATACGCAGTATTTT
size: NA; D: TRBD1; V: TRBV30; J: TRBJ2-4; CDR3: CAWSRDRDIQYF; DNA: TGTGCCTGGAGTAGGGACAGGGACATTCAGTACTTC
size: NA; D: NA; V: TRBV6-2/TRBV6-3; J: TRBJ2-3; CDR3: CASSLRSGDSAVSTDTQYF; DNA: TGTGCCAGCAGCCTGCGGTCCGGGGACTCAGCGGTCAGCACAGATACGCAGTATTTT
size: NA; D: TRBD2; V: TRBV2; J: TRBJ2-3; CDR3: CASSGASGGVDTQYF; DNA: TGTGCCAGCAGCGGAGCTAGCGGGGGGGTTGATACGCAGTATTTT
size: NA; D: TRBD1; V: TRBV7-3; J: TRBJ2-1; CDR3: CASSLLPGGSQLLFF; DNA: TGTGCCAGCAGCTTATTACCAGGGGGCTCCCAATTATTGTTCTTC
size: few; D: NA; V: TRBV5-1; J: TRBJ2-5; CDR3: CASRTESQETQYF; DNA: TGCGCCAGTAGGACAGAAAGCCAAGAGACCCAGTACTTC
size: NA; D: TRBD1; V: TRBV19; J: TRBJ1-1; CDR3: CASSIDSGGFTEAFF; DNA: TGTGCCAGTAGTATAGACTCAGGGGGCTTTACTGAAGCTTTCTTT